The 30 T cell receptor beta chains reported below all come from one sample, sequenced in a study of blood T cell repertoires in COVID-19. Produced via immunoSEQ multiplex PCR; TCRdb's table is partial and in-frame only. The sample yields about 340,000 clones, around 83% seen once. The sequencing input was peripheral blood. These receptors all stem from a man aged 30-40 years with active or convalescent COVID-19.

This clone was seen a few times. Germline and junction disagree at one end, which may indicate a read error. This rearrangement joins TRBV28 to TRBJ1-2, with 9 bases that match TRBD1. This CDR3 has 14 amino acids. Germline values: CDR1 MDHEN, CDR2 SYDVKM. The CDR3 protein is CASTLQGARDGYTF. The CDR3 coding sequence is TGTGCCAGCACTTTACAGGGGGCGCGGGACGGCTACACCTTC.

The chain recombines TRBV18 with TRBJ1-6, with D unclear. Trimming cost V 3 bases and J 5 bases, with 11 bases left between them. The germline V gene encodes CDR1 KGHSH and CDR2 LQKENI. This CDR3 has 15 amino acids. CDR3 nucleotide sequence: TGTGCCAGCTCACCGACATCTCGCAATAATTCACCCCTCCACTTT. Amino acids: CASSPTSRNNSPLHF. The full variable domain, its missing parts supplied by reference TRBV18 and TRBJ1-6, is NAGVMQNPRHLVRRRGQEARLRCSPMKGHSHVYWYRQLPEEGLKFMVYLQKENIIDESGMPKERFSAEFPKEGPSILRIQQVVRGDSAAYFCASSPTSRNNSPLHFGNGTRLTVT.

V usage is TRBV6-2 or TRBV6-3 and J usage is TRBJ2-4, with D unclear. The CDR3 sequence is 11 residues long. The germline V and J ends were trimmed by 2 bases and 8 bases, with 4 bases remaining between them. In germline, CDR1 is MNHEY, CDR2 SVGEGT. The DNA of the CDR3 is TGTGCCAGCAGTTACCTTGACATTCAGTACTTC. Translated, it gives CASSYLDIQYF.

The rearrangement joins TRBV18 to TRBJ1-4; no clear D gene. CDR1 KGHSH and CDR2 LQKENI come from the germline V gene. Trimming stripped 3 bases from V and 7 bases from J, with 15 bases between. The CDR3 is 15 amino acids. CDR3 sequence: CASSPQSLLPEKLFF. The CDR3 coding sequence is TGTGCCAGCTCACCCCAAAGTCTCCTACCTGAAAAACTGTTTTTT.

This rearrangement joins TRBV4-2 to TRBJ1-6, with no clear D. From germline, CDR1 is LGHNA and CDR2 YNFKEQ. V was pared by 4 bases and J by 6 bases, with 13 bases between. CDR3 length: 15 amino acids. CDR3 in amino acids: CASSPRAGINSPLHF. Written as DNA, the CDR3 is TGTGCCAGCAGCCCCCGAGCGGGGATTAATTCACCCCTCCACTTT.

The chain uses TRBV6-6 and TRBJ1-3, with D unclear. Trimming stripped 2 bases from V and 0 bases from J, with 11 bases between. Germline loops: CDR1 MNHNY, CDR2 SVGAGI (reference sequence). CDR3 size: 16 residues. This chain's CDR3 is CASSYADPVSGNTIYF. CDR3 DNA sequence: TGTGCCAGCAGTTACGCTGATCCGGTCTCTGGAAACACCATATATTTT.

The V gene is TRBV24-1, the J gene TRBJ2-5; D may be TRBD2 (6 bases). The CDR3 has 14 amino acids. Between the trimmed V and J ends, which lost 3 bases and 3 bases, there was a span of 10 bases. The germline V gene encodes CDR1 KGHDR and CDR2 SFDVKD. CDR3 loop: CATSDTGEEETQYF. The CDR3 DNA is TGTGCCACCAGTGATACGGGGGAGGAAGAGACCCAGTACTTC.

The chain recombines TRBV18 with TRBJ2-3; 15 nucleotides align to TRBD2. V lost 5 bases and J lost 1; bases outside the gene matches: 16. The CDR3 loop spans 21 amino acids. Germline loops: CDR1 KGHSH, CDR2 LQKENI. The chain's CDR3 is CASSTIGRRTSGRGGTDTQYF. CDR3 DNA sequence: TGTGCCAGCTCAACCATCGGACGCCGGACTAGCGGGAGGGGTGGCACAGATACGCAGTATTTT.

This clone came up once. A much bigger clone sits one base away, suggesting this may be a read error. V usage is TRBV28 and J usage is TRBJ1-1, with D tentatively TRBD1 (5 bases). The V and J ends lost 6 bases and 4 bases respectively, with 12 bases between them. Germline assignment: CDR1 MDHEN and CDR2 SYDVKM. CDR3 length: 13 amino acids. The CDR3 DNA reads TGTGCCAGCAGCCCCCCCCAGGGCACTGAAGCTTTCTTT. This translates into CASSPPQGTEAFF.

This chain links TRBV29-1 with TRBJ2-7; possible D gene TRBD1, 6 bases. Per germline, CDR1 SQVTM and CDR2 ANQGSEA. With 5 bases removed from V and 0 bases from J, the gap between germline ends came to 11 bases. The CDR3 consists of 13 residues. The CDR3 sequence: CSVLRDTSYEQYF. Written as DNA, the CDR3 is TGCAGCGTTCTCCGGGACACCTCCTACGAGCAGTACTTC.

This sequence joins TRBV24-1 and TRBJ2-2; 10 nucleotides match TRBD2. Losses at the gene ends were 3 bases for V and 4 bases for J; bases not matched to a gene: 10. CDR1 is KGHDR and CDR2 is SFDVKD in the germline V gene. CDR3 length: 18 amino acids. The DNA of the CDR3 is TGTGCCACCAGTGATCTCAGGCCAAGCGGGGGGGGCACCGGGGAGCTGTTTTTT. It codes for CATSDLRPSGGGTGELFF.

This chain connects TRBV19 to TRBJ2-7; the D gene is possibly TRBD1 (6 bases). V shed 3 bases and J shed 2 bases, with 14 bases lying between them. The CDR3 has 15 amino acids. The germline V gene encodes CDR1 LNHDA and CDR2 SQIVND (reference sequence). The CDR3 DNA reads TGTGCCAGTAGTATCGAGGGCAGGGGCACCTACGAGCAGTACTTC. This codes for CASSIEGRGTYEQYF.

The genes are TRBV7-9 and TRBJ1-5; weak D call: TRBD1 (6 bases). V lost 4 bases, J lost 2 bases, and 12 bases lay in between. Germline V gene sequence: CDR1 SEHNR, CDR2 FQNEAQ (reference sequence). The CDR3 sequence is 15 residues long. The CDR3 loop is CASSSPAGGNQPQHF. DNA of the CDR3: TGTGCCAGCAGCTCCCCCGCAGGGGGCAATCAGCCCCAGCATTTT. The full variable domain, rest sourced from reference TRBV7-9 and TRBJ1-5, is DTGVSQNPRHKITKRGQNVTFRCDPISEHNRLYWYRQTLGQGPEFLTYFQNEAQLEKSRLLSDRFSAERPKGSFSTLEIQRTEQGDSAMYLCASSSPAGGNQPQHFGDGTRLSIL.

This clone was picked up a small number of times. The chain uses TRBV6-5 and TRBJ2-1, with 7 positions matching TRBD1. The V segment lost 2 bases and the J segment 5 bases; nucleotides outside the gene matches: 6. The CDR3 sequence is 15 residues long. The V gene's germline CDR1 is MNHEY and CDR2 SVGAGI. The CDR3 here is CASSYAGQVNNEQFF. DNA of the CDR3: TGTGCCAGCAGTTACGCCGGACAGGTAAACAATGAGCAGTTCTTC.

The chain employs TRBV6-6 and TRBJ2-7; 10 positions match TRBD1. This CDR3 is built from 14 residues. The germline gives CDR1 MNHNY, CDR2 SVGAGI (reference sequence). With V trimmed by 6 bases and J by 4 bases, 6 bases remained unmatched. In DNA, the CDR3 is TGTGCCAGCAGAACCGGGACAGGGGTTTACGAGCAGTACTTC. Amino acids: CASRTGTGVYEQYF.

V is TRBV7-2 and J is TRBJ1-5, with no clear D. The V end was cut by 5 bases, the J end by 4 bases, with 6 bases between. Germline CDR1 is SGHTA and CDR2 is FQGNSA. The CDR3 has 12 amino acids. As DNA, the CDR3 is TGTGCCAGCAGCGGAGAAAATCAGCCCCAGCATTTT. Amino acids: CASSGENQPQHF.

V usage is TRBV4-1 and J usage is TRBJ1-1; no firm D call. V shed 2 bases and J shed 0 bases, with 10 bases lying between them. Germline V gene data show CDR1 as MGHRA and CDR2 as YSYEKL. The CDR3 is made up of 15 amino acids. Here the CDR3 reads CASSQLRGVNTEAFF. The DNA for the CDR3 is TGCGCCAGCAGCCAACTACGCGGGGTGAACACTGAAGCTTTCTTT.

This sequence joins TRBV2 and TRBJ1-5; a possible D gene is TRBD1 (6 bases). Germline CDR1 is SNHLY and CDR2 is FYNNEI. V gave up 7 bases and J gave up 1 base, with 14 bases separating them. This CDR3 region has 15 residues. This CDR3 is CASTGDRGSNQPQHF. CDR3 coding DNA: TGTGCCAGCACAGGGGATCGTGGGAGCAATCAGCCCCAGCATTTT.

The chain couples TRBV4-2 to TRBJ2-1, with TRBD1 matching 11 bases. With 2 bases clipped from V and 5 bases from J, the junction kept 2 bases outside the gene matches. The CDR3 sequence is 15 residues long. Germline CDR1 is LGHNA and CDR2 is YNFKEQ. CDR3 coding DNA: TGTGCCAGCAGCCAATGGACAGGGGGCCACAATGAGCAGTTCTTC. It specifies CASSQWTGGHNEQFF.

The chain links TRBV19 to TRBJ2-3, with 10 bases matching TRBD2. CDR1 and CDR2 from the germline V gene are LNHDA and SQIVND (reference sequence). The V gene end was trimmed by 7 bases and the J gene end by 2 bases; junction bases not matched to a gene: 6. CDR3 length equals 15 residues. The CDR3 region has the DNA TGTGCCAGTACCCCTAGCGGGGGCCTCACAGATACGCAGTATTTT. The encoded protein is CASTPSGGLTDTQYF.

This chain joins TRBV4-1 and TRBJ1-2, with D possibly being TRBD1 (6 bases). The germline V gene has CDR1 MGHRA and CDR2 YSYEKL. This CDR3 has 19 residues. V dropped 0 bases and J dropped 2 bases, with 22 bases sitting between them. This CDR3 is CASSQEWWPGVRGNYGYTF. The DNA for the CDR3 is TGCGCCAGCAGCCAAGAATGGTGGCCAGGGGTCAGGGGAAACTATGGCTACACCTTC.

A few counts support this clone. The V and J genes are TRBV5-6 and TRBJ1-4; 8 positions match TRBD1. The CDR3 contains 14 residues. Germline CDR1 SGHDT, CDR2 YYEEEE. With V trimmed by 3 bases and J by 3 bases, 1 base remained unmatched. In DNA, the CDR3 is TGTGCCAGCAGCTCCAGGGGGCCTAATGAAAAACTGTTTTTT. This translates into CASSSRGPNEKLFF.

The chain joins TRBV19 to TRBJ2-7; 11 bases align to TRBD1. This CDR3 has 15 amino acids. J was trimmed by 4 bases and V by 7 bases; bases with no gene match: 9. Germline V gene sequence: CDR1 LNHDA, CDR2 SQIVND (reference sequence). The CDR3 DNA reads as TGTGCCAGTACCTCCGGGGGGACAGGGGGTTACGAGCAGTACTTC. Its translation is CASTSGGTGGYEQYF.

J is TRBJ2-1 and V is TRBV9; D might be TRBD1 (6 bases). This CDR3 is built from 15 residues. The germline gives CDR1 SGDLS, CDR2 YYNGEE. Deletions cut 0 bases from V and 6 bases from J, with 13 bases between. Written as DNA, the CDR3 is TGTGCCAGCAGCGTAGGGCCAGGGGTATTCAATGAGCAGTTCTTC. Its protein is CASSVGPGVFNEQFF.

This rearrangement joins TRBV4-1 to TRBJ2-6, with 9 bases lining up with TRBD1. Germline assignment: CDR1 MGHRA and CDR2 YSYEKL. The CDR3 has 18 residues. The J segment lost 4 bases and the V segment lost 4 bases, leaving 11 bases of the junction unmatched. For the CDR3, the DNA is TGCGCCAGCAGCCGTGGACAGGGGCTGCTTTCAGGGGCCAACGTCCTGACTTTC. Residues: CASSRGQGLLSGANVLTF.

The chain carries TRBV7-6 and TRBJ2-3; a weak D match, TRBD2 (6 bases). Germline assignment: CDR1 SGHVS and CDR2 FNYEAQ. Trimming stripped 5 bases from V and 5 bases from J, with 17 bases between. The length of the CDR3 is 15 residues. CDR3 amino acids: CASSRTRGAGDTQYF. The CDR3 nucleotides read TGTGCCAGCAGCCGTACGCGGGGCGCTGGAGATACGCAGTATTTT.

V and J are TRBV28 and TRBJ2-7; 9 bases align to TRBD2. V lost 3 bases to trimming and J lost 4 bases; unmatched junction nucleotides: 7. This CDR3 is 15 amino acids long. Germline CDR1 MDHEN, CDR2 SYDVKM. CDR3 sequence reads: CASSLSASGNYEQYF. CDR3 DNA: TGTGCCAGCAGTTTGTCGGCTAGCGGGAATTACGAGCAGTACTTC.

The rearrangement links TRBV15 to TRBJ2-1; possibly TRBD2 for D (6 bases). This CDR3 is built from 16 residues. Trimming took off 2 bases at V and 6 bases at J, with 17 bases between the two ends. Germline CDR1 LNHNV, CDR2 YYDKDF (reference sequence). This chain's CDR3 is CATSRSRDLPSNEQFF. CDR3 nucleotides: TGTGCCACCAGCAGATCCCGGGACTTGCCCAGCAATGAGCAGTTCTTC.

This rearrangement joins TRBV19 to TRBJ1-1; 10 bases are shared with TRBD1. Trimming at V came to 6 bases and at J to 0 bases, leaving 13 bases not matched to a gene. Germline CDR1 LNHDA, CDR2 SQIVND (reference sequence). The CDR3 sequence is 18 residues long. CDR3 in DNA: TGTGCCAGTAGAGACTGGGGGGGACAGGGGATTATGAACACTGAAGCTTTCTTT. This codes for CASRDWGGQGIMNTEAFF.

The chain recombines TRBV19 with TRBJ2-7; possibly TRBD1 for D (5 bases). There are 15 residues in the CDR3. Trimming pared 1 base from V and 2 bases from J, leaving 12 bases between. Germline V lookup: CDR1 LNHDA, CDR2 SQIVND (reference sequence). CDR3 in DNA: TGTGCCAGTAGTATAGGGCCAGGGCGCACCTACGAGCAGTACTTC. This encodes CASSIGPGRTYEQYF.